The T cell receptor (beta chain) described here comes from a study of T-cell memory formation after mild COVID-19. Study findings and constraints: Certain responding clones were present in pre-infection memory, suggesting participation of cross-reactive memory. Those CD4+ clones that contracted were mainly in CM and EM (CD8+ ones in EMRA).

TCR alpha and TCR beta cDNA libraries carrying sample barcodes and UMIs were produced by 5'RACE using constant-segment primers. One entry per CDR3 protein, called by TCRdb with MiXCR from the 5' RACE reads. Seen here are about 49,000 distinct CDR3 sequences, approximately 8% observed once, and the top ten hold roughly 1.5%. This clonotype occurred many times. Its antigen is as yet unknown. CDR1 and CDR2 (germline): LGHDT, YNNKEL (reference sequence). J gave up 3 bases and V 5 bases, and 3 bases lay outside the gene matches. The CDR3 sequence is 13 residues long. This receptor was taken from a man younger than 30 who had mild COVID-19 (a few samples of this study predate the infection). Cell type and time point are not known. Sequencing used PBMCs or a T cell subset sorted from them (not recorded which). The chain has TRBV3-1 and TRBJ2-5; 7 bases agree with TRBD1. CDR3 sequence reads: CASSYRGEETQYF. CDR3 DNA sequence: TGTGCCAGCAGCTACAGGGGTGAAGAGACCCAGTACTTC.